This T cell receptor (beta chain) was obtained from a study of blood T cell repertoires in COVID-19. Study in general: PBMCs, B-cell-depleted T cells, or T cells were the source of the cDNA or gDNA that made up the material.

Residents of about 25 US areas, aged roughly 18 to 89 years, made up the participants. Using immunoSEQ multiplex PCR, the repertoire was profiled, and TCRdb retains in-frame clones only, with some absent. Among 300,000 to 450,000 clones listed, 80% to 90% were seen once. Germline V CDR1 and CDR2: MNHEY, SMNVEV (reference sequence). CDR3 length: 13 amino acids. Trimming removed 6 bases from V and 4 bases from J, with 10 bases in between. This clonotype originated in a man aged 18 to 29 who had recovered from COVID-19. Input material: PBMCs or T cells enriched from blood (not recorded which). This chain connects TRBV27 to TRBJ2-1, with D hard to call. The CDR3 loop is CASSYSRYNEQFF. The CDR3 bases are TGTGCCAGCAGCTACTCGCGGTACAATGAGCAGTTCTTC.